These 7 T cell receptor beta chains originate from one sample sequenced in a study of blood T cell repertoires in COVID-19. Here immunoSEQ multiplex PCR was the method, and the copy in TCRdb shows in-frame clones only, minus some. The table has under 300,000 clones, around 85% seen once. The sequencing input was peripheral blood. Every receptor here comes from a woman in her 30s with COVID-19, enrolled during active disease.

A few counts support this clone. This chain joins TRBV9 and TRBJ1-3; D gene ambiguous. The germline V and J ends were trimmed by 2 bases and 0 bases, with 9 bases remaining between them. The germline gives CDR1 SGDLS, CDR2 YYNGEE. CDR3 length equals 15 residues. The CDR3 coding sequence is TGTGCCAGCAGCGTTCGAGGAGACTCTGGAAACACCATATATTTT. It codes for CASSVRGDSGNTIYF.

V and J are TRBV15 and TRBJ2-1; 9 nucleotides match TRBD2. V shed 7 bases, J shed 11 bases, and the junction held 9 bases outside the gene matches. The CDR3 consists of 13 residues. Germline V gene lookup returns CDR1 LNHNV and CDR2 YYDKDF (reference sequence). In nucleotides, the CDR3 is TGTGCCACCACCCCAGAGAGCGGGGGGAAGCAGTTCTTC. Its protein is CATTPESGGKQFF.

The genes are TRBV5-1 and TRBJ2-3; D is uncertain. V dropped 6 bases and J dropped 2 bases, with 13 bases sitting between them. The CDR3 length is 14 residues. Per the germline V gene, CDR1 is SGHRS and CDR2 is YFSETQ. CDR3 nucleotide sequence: TGCGCCAGCATGGCGGTACTGAACACAGATACGCAGTATTTT. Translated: CASMAVLNTDTQYF.

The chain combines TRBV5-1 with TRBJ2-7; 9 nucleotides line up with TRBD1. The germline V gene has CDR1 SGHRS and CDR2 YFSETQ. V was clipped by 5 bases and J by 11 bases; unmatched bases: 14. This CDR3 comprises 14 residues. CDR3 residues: CASSVPGQGSREYF. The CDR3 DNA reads TGCGCCAGCAGTGTTCCGGGACAGGGATCAAGGGAGTACTTC.

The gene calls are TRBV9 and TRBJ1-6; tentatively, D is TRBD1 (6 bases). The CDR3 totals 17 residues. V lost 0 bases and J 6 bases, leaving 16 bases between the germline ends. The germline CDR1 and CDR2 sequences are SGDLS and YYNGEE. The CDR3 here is CASSVGGGGQLNSPLHF. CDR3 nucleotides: TGTGCCAGCAGCGTAGGAGGGGGTGGGCAGCTTAATTCACCCCTCCACTTT.

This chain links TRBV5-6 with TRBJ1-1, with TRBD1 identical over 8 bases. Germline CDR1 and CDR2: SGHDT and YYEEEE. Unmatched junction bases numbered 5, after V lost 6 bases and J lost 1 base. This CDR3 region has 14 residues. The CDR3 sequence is CASNRQGRNTEAFF. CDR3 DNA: TGTGCCAGCAACAGACAGGGGCGGAACACTGAAGCTTTCTTT.

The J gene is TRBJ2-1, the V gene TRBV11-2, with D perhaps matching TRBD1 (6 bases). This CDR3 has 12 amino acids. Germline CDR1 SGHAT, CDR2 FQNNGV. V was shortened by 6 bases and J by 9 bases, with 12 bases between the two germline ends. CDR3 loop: CASRRWDTEQFF. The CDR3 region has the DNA TGTGCCAGCAGACGATGGGACACTGAGCAGTTCTTC. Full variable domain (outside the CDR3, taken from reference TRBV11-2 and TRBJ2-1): EAGVAQSPRYKIIEKRQSVAFWCNPISGHATLYWYQQILGQGPKLLIQFQNNGVVDDSQLPKDRFSAERLKGVDSTLKIQPAKLEDSAVYLCASRRWDTEQFFGPGTRLTVL.